This TCR beta chain was recorded in a study of metastatic and nonmetastatic thyroid tumors. Study in general: Blood and tumor or nodule tissue repertoires from malignant and benign thyroid patients were compared. Study-wide findings and caveats: Compared with benign nodules, malignant thyroid tumors were reported to have significantly higher TCR beta diversity in both blood and tumor.

Trimming cost V 0 bases and J 5 bases, with 7 bases left between them. Germline CDR1 is MRHNA and CDR2 is SNTAGT. The CDR3 loop spans 13 amino acids. As processed by the authors: A papillary thyroid cancer distant-metastasis classifier was built from CDR3 differences across clinicopathological groups. Using MiXCR, TCRdb re-called clones from the PCR reads. The V and J calls reflect TCRdb's pipeline rather than the authors' work. In the table there are tens of thousands of clones, 20% to 25% of which are singletons. None of the patients had undergone any treatment ahead of thyroid surgery. A few counts support this clone. Antigen unknown.

Sequenced input: tumor tissue. The chain combines TRBV6-4 with TRBJ1-1; D unclear. The TCR comes from a female donor with papillary thyroid cancer or a benign thyroid nodule (not recorded which). Some clones in this sample may be carry-over from other donors' samples. CDR3 loop: CASSDSSMTEAFF. CDR3 sequence (DNA): TGTGCCAGCAGTGACTCTAGTATGACTGAAGCTTTCTTT.